This T cell receptor beta chain was obtained from a study of shared clonotypes between healthy human individuals. The study's findings and limits: The four-donor shared clonotypes exceeded non-shared clonotypes in generation probability, with non-shared ones scoring lower. What rarefaction showed was incomplete sorted-subset sequencing despite large depth. Generally, naive subsets came out with larger estimated richness than memory subsets. Of the naive CD4 clonotypes, roughly 5% were shared across a handful of donors.

TCRdb's table, derived via immunoSEQ multiplex PCR, lists solely in-frame clones and lacks some. The table lists some 2 million clones, 85% to 95% of them singletons. Per the germline V gene, CDR1 is LGHNT and CDR2 is FRNRAP. This CDR3 is 17 amino acids long. Unmatched junction bases numbered 6, after V lost 4 bases and J lost 2 bases. Notes on this clone: Its cognate antigen is unknown.

The receptor was derived from a man between 18 and 29 years old in good health. The V call is TRBV12-5, the J call TRBJ2-7; TRBD2 agrees at 15 bases. Sequencing input: naive CD4+ T cells sorted from blood. Subset reported: CD45RA+ positively selected. CDR3 nucleotides: TGTGCTAGTGGTTCCGGGACTAGCGGGGGGCCCCCCTACGAGCAGTACTTC. Protein: CASGSGTSGGPPYEQYF.